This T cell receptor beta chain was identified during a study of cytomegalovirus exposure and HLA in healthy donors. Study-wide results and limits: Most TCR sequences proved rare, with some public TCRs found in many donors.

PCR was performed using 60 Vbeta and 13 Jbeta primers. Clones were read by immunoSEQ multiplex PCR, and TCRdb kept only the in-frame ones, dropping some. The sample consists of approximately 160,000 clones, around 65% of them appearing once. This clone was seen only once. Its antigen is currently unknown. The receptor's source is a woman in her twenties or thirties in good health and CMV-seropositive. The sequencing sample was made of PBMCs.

The CDR3 coding sequence is TGTGCCACTAACGCCCCCCCAGAGACCCAGTACTTC. This translates into CATNAPPETQYF. The genes are TRBV7-9 and TRBJ2-5; no reliable D call. Germline V gene data show CDR1 as SEHNR and CDR2 as FQNEAQ (reference sequence). Trimming took 10 bases from V and 4 from J, leaving 13 bases between them. This CDR3 is 12 amino acids long.